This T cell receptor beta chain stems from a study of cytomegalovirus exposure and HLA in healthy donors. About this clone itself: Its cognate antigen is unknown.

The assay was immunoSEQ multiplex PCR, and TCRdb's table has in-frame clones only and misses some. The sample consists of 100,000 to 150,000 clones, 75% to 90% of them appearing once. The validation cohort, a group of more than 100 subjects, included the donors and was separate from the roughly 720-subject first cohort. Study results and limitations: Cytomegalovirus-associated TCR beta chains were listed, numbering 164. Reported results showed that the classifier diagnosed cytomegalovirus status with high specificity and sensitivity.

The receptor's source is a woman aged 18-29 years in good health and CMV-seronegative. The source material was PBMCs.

The CDR3: CAAPSGVNSGANVLTF. The CDR3 nucleotides read TGTGCCGCCCCTAGCGGGGTAAACTCTGGGGCCAACGTCCTGACTTTC. The rearrangement links TRBV30 to TRBJ2-6; 9 bases agree with TRBD2. J was trimmed by 0 bases and V by 8 bases; bases with no gene match: 8. CDR1 is GTSNPN, CDR2 SVGIG, per germline (reference sequence). The CDR3 runs to 16 residues.